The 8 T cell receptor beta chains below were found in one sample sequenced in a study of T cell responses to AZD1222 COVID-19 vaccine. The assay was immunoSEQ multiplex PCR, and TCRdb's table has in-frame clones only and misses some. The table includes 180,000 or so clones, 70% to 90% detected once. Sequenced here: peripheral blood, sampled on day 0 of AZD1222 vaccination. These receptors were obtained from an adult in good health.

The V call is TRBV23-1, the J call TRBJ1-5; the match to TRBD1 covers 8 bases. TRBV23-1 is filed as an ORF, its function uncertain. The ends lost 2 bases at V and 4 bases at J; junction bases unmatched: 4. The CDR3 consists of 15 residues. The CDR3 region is CASSQQDRENQPQHF. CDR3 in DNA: TGCGCCAGCAGTCAACAGGACAGGGAGAATCAGCCCCAGCATTTT.

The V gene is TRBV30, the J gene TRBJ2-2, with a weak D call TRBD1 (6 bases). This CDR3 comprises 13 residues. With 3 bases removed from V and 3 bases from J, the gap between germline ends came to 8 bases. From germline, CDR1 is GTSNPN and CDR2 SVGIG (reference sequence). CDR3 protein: CAWSWTDTGELFF. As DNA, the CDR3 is TGTGCCTGGAGCTGGACAGACACCGGGGAGCTGTTTTTT. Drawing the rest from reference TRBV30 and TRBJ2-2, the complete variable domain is SQTIHQWPATLVQPVGSPLSLECTVEGTSNPNLYWYRQAAGRGLQLLFYSVGIGQISSEVPQNLSASRPQDRQFILSSKKLLLSDSGFYLCAWSWTDTGELFFGEGSRLTVL.

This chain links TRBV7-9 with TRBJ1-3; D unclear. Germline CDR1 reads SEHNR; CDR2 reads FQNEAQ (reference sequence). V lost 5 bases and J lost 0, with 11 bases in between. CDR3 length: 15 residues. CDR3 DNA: TGTGCCAGCAGCCCCCCGCCGGCCTCTGGAAACACCATATATTTT. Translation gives CASSPPPASGNTIYF.

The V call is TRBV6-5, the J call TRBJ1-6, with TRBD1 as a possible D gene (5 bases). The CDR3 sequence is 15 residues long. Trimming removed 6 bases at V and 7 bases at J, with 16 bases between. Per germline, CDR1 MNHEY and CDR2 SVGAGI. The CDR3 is CASRQSGQPNSPLHF. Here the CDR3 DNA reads TGTGCCAGCAGACAATCAGGACAACCCAATTCACCCCTCCACTTT.

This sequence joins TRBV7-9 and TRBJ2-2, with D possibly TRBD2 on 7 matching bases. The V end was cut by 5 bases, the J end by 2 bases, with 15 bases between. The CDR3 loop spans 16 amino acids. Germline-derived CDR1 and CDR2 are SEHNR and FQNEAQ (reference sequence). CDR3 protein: CASSVLRGGNTGELFF. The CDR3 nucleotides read TGTGCCAGCAGCGTTCTGAGGGGGGGAAACACCGGGGAGCTGTTTTTT.

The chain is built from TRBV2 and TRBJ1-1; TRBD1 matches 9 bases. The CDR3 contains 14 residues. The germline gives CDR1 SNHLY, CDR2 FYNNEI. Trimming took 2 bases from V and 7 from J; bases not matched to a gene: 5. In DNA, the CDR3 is TGTGCCAGCAGTGAAAGGACAGGGGAAATTGAAGCTTTCTTT. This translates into CASSERTGEIEAFF. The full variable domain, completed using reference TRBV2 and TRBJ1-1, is EPEVTQTPSHQVTQMGQEVILRCVPISNHLYFYWYRQILGQKVEFLVSFYNNEISEKSEIFDDQFSVERPDGSNFTLKIRSTKLEDSAMYFCASSERTGEIEAFFGQGTRLTVV.

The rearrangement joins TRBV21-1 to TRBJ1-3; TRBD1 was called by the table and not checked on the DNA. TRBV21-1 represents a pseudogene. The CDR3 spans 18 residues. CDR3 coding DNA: TGTGCCAGCAGCAACGGGGCCCGGCAGGGGGCTTCTGGAAACACCATATATTTT. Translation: CASSNGARQGASGNTIYF.

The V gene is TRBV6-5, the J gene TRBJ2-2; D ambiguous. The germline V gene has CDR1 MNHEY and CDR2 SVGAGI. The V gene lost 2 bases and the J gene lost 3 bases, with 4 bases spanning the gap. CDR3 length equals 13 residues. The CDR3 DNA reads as TGTGCCAGCAGTTACGATCACACCGGGGAGCTGTTTTTT. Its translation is CASSYDHTGELFF.